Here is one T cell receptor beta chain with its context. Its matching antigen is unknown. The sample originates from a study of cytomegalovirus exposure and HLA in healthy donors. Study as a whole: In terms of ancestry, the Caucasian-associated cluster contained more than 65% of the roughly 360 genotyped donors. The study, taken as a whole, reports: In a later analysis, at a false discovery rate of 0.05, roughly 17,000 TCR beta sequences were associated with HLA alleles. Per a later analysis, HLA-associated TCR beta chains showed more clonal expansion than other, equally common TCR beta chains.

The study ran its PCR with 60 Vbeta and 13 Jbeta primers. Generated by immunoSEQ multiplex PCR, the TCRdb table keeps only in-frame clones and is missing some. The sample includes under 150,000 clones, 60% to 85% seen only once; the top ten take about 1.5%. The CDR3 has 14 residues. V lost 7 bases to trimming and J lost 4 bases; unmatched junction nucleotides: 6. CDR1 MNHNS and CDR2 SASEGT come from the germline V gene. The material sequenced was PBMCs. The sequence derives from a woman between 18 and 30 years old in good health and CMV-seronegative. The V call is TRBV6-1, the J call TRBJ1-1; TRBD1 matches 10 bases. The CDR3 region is CASTDDRGRTEAFF. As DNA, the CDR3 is TGTGCCAGCACTGATGACAGGGGGCGCACTGAAGCTTTCTTT.